The 10 T cell receptor beta chains presented below share a single source sample, sequenced in a study of graft-versus-host responses after intestinal transplantation. TCRdb's copy holds only in-frame clones and misses some; the assay was immunoSEQ multiplex PCR. The sample shows about 92,000 clones, around four fifths of them seen only once. These receptors have no known antigen. The sample consisted of unstimulated CD8+ T cells sorted from spleen or lymph node cells, taken before intestinal transplant. The origin of the receptors is a human donor who received an intestinal transplant.

The chain links TRBV28 to TRBJ1-1; D not certain. The CDR3 is 16 residues long. Trimming removed 6 bases at V and 0 bases at J, with 17 bases between. Per germline, CDR1 MDHEN and CDR2 SYDVKM. CDR3: CASRTGSGPLNTEAFF. DNA of the CDR3: TGTGCCAGCAGGACCGGGTCCGGGCCTCTGAACACTGAAGCTTTCTTT.

V is TRBV6-5 and J is TRBJ2-3; D is perhaps TRBD1 or TRBD2 (5 bases each). The length of the CDR3 is 15 residues. Trimming cost V 5 bases and J 2 bases, with 14 bases left between them. Germline CDR1 is MNHEY and CDR2 is SVGAGI. CDR3 sequence (DNA): TGTGCCAGCAGTCACCCCGGGACGGACACAGATACGCAGTATTTT. Amino acids: CASSHPGTDTDTQYF.

The chain couples TRBV6-6 to TRBJ1-3; no clear D. The CDR3 sequence is 15 residues long. Germline V gives CDR1 MNHNY, CDR2 SVGAGI (reference sequence). Between the trimmed V and J ends, which lost 1 base and 2 bases, there was a span of 9 bases. The CDR3 nucleotides read TGTGCCAGCAGTTACTTTCCTGATACTGGAAACACCATATATTTT. This sequence encodes CASSYFPDTGNTIYF.

The rearrangement joins TRBV7-2 to TRBJ1-2; TRBD1 aligns across 9 bases. The CDR3 spans 16 residues. With V trimmed by 4 bases and J by 6 bases, 12 bases remained unmatched. Per the germline V gene, CDR1 is SGHTA and CDR2 is FQGNSA. For the CDR3, the DNA is TGTGCCAGCAGCTCCATCTCGGGACAGGGTTACGATGGCTACACCTTC. This encodes CASSSISGQGYDGYTF.

The J gene is TRBJ2-1, the V gene TRBV6-4; 8 nucleotides line up with TRBD2. With 2 bases clipped from V and 7 bases from J, the junction kept 7 bases outside the gene matches. The CDR3 contains 15 residues. Germline values: CDR1 MRHNA, CDR2 SNTAGT. CDR3 region: CASSDVSGSSNEQFF. CDR3 DNA sequence: TGTGCCAGCAGTGACGTGAGCGGGAGTAGTAATGAGCAGTTCTTC.

The rearrangement joins TRBV6-6 to TRBJ1-1; perhaps TRBD1 as D (5 bases). V lost 2 bases and J 1 base, leaving 11 bases between the germline ends. CDR1 and CDR2 from the germline V gene are MNHNY and SVGAGI (reference sequence). This CDR3 has 15 residues. CDR3 nucleotides: TGTGCCAGCAGTTACAGTGGGGGAGGGAACACTGAAGCTTTCTTT. Translated, it gives CASSYSGGGNTEAFF.

The CDR3 sequence is CASSPGTDGNTIYF. In DNA form, the CDR3 reads TGTGCCAGCAGTCCCGGGACCGATGGAAACACCATATATTTT. V is TRBV28 and J is TRBJ1-3; D is perhaps TRBD1 (5 bases). The CDR3 covers 14 residues. Trimming removed 5 bases at V and 3 bases at J, with 11 bases between. CDR1 is MDHEN and CDR2 is SYDVKM in the germline V gene.

This chain links TRBV10-1 with TRBJ2-7; no reliable D call. V was cut by 5 bases and J by 2 bases, with 7 bases left in between. The CDR3 spans 12 residues. CDR1 and CDR2 (germline): WNHNN, SYGVQD (reference sequence). The CDR3 bases are TGCGCCAGCAGTACCGGACCCTACGAGCAGTACTTC. Amino acids: CASSTGPYEQYF.

This chain links TRBV5-1 with TRBJ2-7; TRBD1 matches 9 bases. The CDR3 covers 14 residues. J gave up 5 bases and V 0 bases, and 3 bases lay outside the gene matches. Germline CDR1 reads SGHRS; CDR2 reads YFSETQ. In DNA form, the CDR3 reads TGCGCCAGCAGCTTGGGGACAGGGGTCCACGAGCAGTACTTC. Residues: CASSLGTGVHEQYF.

This chain joins TRBV25-1 and TRBJ2-1, with D perhaps TRBD1 (5 bases). The germline gives CDR1 MGHDK, CDR2 SYGVNS. The V end lost 7 bases, the J end lost 9 bases, and 13 bases lay between the germline ends. This CDR3 contains 12 residues. The chain's CDR3 is CASIGASSEQFF. The CDR3 nucleotides are TGTGCCAGCATTGGGGCCTCGAGTGAGCAGTTCTTC.